Sequencing of this T cell receptor (beta chain) was carried out in a study of somatic mutations in cytotoxic T cells in rheumatoid arthritis (dated by TCRdb to between 2016 and 2019). For the wider study: Right after diagnosis and prior to the start of any treatment, 30 ml EDTA of peripheral blood was drawn from patients. Some V beta antibody-stained T-cell populations were flow-sorted on a FACSAria II or Sony SH800 at nearly 100% purity, and sorted V beta1+ cells also underwent TCRB sequencing. The study asked whether expanded CD8+ T-cell clones in newly diagnosed, untreated rheumatoid arthritis carry somatic mutations, and used TCRB deep sequencing to characterize clonality. TCRB deep sequencing was performed for 55 to 65 rheumatoid arthritis patients and around 20 healthy controls. Median age was essentially the same in the patient group and the control group. Broad study findings and their caveats: The finding that TRBV07 was slightly underrepresented in patients was left unadjusted for multiple comparisons. The expanded CD8+ clones had unknown antigen targets, and not appearing in virus-specific databases did not rule out that they were virus-specific. Rheumatoid arthritis patients and age-matched healthy controls did not significantly differ in CD8+ T-cell clonality. Several identical CD8+ TCRB sequences were found in both blood and synovial fluid, and in about an eighth of the roughly 60 patients the largest CD8+ clone exceeded 20% of CD8+ cells. Healthy controls showed no age-related increase in CD8+ clonality, whereas patients did (Spearman r=0.49).

Worth noting for this clone: Its target antigen remains unknown. No base quality values were provided; no much bigger clone lies one nucleotide off.

The immunoSEQ assay was applied to genomic DNA for TCRB CDR3 sequencing. On the study's bioinformatics: Patient CD8+ clones larger than 1% were compared against published virus-specific TCRB sequences, and only a few matched. Only productive TCRB rearrangements were included in the analyses. A clone was defined by a unique TCRB CDR3 sequence, and clonality was computed as a productive clonality index based on Shannon entropy. Repertoire overlap between two samples was calculated from the template counts of each clone relative to total templates per sample. Flow cytometry-measured V-gene usage correlated with V-gene usage from TCRB sequencing, with a Spearman r of more than 0.6. The table was pulled from immuneACCESS by TCRdb, which kept in-frame rearrangements only. Such tables lose some clones; where checked, under half of the loss comes from unresolved V genes, and the rest has no known cause. V and J calls and clone size are as listed in that table; D and trimming were resolved from the DNA. In this sample the table shows fewer than 1,000 clones, around 80% of which occur a single time. Together, the top ten hold roughly 24% of the sample.

CD4+ and CD8+ cells were isolated by positive magnetic bead selection on an AutoMACS, and purity was checked by flow cytometry. Initial screening for clonal expansions relied on flow cytometry with a TCR V beta antibody panel, after which sorted CD8+ fractions underwent TCRB deep sequencing for characterization. Ficoll-Paque PLUS density gradient separation was used to isolate peripheral blood mononuclear cells. Nucleospin Tissue or Tissue XS kits were used to extract DNA from CD4-enriched, CD8-enriched or PBMC samples, and a Qubit 2.0 fluorometer was used for quantification. The CDR3 measures 15 amino acids from cysteine to phenylalanine. This entry keeps only the CDR3 DNA: 45 bases, framed from base 1. CDR1 and CDR2, looked up from the germline V gene, are LGHNA and YNFKEQ. V is pruned by 1 base and J by 0 bases, leaving 2 bases of the junction without a gene match.

This receptor was obtained from a woman aged 60-70 years with rheumatoid arthritis. The sequenced sample consisted of CD8+ T cells sorted from blood. The chain is encoded by TRBV4-2 joined to TRBJ2-7; 8 central bases correspond to TRBD1. The DNA is as follows: TGTGCCAGCAGCCAAGGCAGGGGGCGCTCCTACGAGCAGTACTTC. Translated, this is CASSQGRGRSYEQYF.